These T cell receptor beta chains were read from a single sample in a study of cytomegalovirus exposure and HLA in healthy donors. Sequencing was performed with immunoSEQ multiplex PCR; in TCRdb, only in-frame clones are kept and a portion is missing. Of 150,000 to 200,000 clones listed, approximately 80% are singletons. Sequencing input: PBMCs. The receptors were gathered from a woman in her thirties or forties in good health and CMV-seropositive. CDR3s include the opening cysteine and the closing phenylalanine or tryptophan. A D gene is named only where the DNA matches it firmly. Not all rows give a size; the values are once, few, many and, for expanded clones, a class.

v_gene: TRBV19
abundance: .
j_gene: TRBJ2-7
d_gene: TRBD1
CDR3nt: TGTGCCAGTAGTAGAGGACAGGGGGCCTACGAGCAGTACTTC
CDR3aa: CASSRGQGAYEQYF

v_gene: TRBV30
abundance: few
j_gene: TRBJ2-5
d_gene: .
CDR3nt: TGTGCCTGGAGTGTCGAGCAAGAGACCCAGTACTTC
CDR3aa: CAWSVEQETQYF

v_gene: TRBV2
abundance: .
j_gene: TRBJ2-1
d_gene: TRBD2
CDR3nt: TGTGCCAGCAGTGTGGGCGGATCTAGCGGTTCATACAATGAGCAGTTCTTC
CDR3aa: CASSVGGSSGSYNEQFF

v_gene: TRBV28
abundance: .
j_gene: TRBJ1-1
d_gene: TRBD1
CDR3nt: TGTGCCAGCAGTCCGGGGACAGGGTCGAACACTGAAGCTTTCTTT
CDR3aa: CASSPGTGSNTEAFF

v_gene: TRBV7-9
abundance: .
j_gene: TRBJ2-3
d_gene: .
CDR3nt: TGTGCCAGCAGCCAAAACAGGGGAAAGGGTACTAGCGGAGAAGATACGCAGTATTTT
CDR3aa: CASSQNRGKGTSGEDTQYF

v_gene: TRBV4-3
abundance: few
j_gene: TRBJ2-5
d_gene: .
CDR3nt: TGCGCCAGCAGCCAAGAGTGGCGGCAAGAGACCCAGTACTTC
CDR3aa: CASSQEWRQETQYF

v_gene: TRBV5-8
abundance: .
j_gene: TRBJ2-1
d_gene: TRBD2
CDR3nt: TGTGCCAGCAGCTTGGAACTAGCGGGAGGGAGCTCCTACAATGAGCAGTTCTTC
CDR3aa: CASSLELAGGSSYNEQFF

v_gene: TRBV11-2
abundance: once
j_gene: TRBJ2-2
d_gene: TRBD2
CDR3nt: TGTGCCAGCAGCCCAGGACTAGCGGGAGGGGCCGGGGAGCTGTTTTTT
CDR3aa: CASSPGLAGGAGELFF

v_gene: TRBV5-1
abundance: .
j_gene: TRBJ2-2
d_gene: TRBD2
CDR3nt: TGCGCCAGCAGCTTCCCCCCCGGAGGACTAGCAACGAACACCGGGGAGCTGTTTTTT
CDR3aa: CASSFPPGGLATNTGELFF

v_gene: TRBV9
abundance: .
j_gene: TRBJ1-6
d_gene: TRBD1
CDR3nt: TGTGCCAGCAGCGCATGGGACAGCCATAATTCACCCCTCCACTTT
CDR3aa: CASSAWDSHNSPLHF

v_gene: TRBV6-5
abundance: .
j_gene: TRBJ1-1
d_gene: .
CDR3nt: TGTGCCAGCAGTTACCAGAACGGGGTGAACACTGAAGCTTTCTTT
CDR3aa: CASSYQNGVNTEAFF

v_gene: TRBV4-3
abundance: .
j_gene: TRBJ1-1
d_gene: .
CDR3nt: TGCGCCAGCAGCCGAGACCGCGGTAGGGGCACTGAAGCTTTCTTT
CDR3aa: CASSRDRGRGTEAFF

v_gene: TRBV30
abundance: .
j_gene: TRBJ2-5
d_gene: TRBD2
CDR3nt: TGTGCCTGGAGCGGGGTTTTAGCGGGGGGGCGGGGTGAGACCCAGTACTTC
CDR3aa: CAWSGVLAGGRGETQYF

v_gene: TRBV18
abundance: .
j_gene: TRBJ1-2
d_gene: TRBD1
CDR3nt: TGTGCCAGCTCACCCGGACAGGGGGCGCAGGGAAGCGGCTACACCTTC
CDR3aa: CASSPGQGAQGSGYTF

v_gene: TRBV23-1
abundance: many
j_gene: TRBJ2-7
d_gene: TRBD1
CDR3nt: TGCGCCAGCAGTCATGGACAGGGGGGAGAACACGAGCAGTACTTC
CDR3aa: CASSHGQGGEHEQYF

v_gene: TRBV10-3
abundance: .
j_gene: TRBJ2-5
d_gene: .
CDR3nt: TGTGCCATCAGTGACAGGAACCAAGAGACCCAGTACTTC
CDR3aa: CAISDRNQETQYF

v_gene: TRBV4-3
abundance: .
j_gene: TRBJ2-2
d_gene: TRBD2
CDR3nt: TGCGCCAGCAGCCAAGACCCGGGAGGACACCGCTCCGGGGAGCTGTTTTTT
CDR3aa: CASSQDPGGHRSGELFF

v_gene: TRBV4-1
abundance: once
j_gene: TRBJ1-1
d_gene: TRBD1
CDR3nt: TGCGCCAGCAGCCAAGAAACGGACAGGGGAGGCACTGAAGCTTTCTTT
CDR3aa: CASSQETDRGGTEAFF

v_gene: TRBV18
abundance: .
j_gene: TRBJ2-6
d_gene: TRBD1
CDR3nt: TGTGCCAGCTCCGGACAGGGCTCTGGGGCCAACGTCCTGACTTTC
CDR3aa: CASSGQGSGANVLTF

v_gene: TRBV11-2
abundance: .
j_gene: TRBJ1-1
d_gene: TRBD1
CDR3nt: TGTGCCAGCAGCTTACCCGGACAGGGGACAAACACTGAAGCTTTCTTT
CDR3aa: CASSLPGQGTNTEAFF

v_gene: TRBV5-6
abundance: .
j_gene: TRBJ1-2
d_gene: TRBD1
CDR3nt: TGTGCCAGCACCGAGGACAGGGGCGGTGGCTACACCTTC
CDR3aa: CASTEDRGGGYTF

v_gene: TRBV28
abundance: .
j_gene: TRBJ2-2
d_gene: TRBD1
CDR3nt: TGTGCCAGCAGAACGGGGACAGGGGGTTGGGGGGAGCTGTTTTTT
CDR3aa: CASRTGTGGWGELFF

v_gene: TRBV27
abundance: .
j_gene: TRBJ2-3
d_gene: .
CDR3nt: TGTGCCAGCAACGGCGGTCGCACAGATACGCAGTATTTT
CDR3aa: CASNGGRTDTQYF

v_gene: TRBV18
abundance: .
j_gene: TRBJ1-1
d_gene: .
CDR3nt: TGTGCCAGCTCTCCCCGCCGGGATCGGAACACTGAAGCTTTCTTT
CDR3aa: CASSPRRDRNTEAFF

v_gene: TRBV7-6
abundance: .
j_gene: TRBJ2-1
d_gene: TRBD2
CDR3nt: TGTGCCAGCAGCTTAGCGCTGGCGGGGGTCAATGAGCAGTTCTTC
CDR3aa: CASSLALAGVNEQFF

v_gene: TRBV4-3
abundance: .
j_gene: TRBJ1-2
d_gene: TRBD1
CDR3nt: TGCGCCAGCAGCCGGGGACAGGGCAACTATGGCTACACCTTC
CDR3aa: CASSRGQGNYGYTF

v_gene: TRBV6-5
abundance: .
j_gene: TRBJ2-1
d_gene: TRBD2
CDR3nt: TGTGCCAGCAGTTCCTTTAGCGGGAGAACTCCGTTCTTC
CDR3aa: CASSSFSGRTPFF

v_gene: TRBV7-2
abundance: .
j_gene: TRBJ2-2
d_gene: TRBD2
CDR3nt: TGTGCCAGCAGCCCCCTAGCGGGAAAACCCGGGGAGCTGTTTTTT
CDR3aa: CASSPLAGKPGELFF

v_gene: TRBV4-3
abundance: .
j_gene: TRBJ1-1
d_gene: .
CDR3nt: TGCGCCAGCAGCCAGGAGGCGAACACTGAAGCTTTCTTT
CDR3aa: CASSQEANTEAFF

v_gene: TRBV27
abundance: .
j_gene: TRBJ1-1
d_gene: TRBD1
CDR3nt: TGTGCCAGCAGTCCCTGGACAGGAGACAAGAACACTGAAGCTTTCTTT
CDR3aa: CASSPWTGDKNTEAFF

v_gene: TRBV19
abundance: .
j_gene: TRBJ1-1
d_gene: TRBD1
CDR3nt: TGTGCCAGTAGTCTCCGGACAGGGGCGAACACTGAAGCTTTCTTT
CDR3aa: CASSLRTGANTEAFF

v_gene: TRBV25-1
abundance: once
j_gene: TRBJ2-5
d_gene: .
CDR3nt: TGTGCCAGCAGTGAATATTATGGACAGCCCCAAGAGACCCAGTACTTC
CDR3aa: CASSEYYGQPQETQYF

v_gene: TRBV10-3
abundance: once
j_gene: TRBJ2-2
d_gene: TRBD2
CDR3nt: TGTGCCATCAGTGCGACTAGCGCTAACACCGGGGAGCTGTTTTTT
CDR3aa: CAISATSANTGELFF

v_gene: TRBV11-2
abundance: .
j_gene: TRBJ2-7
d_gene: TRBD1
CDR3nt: TGTGCCAGCAGCTTAGTCGGACAGGGGACCTACGAGCAGTACTTC
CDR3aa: CASSLVGQGTYEQYF

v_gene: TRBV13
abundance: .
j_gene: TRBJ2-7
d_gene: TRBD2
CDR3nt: TGTGCCAGCAGCTTAAGTCTAGCGGGGGGCCTCTCCTACGAGCAGTACTTC
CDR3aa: CASSLSLAGGLSYEQYF

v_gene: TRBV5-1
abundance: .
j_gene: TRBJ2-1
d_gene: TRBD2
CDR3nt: TGCGCCAGCAGCCAAGGGACTAGTGAGCAGTTCTTC
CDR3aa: CASSQGTSEQFF

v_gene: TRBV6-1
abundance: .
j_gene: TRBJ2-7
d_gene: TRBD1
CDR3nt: TGTGCCAGCAGTGGCCCCGGACAGGGGGCTTTGTACGAGCAGTACTTC
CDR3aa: CASSGPGQGALYEQYF